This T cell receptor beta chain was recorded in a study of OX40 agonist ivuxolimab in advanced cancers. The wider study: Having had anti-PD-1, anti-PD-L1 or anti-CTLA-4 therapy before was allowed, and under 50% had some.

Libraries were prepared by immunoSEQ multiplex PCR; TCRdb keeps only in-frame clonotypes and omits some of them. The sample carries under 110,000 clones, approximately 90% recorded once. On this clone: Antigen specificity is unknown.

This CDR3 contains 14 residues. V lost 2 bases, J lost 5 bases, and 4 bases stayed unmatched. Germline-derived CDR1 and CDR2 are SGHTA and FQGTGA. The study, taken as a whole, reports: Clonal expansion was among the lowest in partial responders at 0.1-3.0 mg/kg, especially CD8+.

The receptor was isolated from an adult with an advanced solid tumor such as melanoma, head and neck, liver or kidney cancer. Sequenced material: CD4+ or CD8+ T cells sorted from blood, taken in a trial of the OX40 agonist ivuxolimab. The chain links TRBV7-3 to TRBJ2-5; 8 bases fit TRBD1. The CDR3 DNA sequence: TGTGCCAGCAGCTTACAGGGGGCAGGGGAGACCCAGTACTTC. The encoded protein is CASSLQGAGETQYF. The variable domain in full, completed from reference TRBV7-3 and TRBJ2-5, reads GAGVSQTPSNKVTEKGKYVELRCDPISGHTALYWYRQSLGQGPEFLIYFQGTGAADDSGLPNDRFFAVRPEGSVSTLKIQRTERGDSAVYLCASSLQGAGETQYFGPGTRLLVL.